This record covers a single T cell receptor (beta chain). Its antigen is unidentified. Sequenced by immunoSEQ multiplex PCR; TCRdb stores in-frame clones only, minus some. Here the sample spans around 91,000 clones, roughly 90% being singletons. The entry originates in a study of T cells in localized non-small cell lung cancer. Trimming cost V 4 bases and J 0 bases, with 10 bases left between them. CDR1 and CDR2 from the germline V gene are SGHDT and YYEEEE. CDR3 length equals 15 residues. Study findings and constraints: There was an association of higher blood T cell density with longer overall survival.

The clonotype was recovered from a man between 40 and 70 years old with stage I squamous cell lung carcinoma. The sample here was peripheral blood, taken before any cancer treatment. The rearrangement links TRBV5-6 to TRBJ1-4; no clear D. CDR3 DNA: TGTGCCAGCAGCGCGCGGACTTCAACTAATGAAAAACTGTTTTTT. Its protein is CASSARTSTNEKLFF.